This T cell receptor beta chain was sequenced during a study of blood T cell repertoires in COVID-19. Study-level information: Samples of COVID-19 (acute and convalescent) were obtained from the United States, Italy and Spain. PBMCs, B-cell-depleted T cells, or T cells were the source of the cDNA or gDNA that made up the material.

The germline CDR1 and CDR2 sequences are LGHDT and YNNKEL (reference sequence). Trimming at V came to 8 bases and at J to 13 bases, leaving 15 bases not matched to a gene. This CDR3 spans 13 amino acids. Here immunoSEQ multiplex PCR was the method, and the copy in TCRdb shows in-frame clones only, minus some. Of about 290,000 clones in the sample, approximately 88% were seen once. Recovered status in Cohort 3 required two negative PCRs, clearance, or symptom resolution. The source of this sequence is a woman in her thirties or forties who had recovered from COVID-19. Material: PBMCs or T cells enriched from blood (not recorded which). V usage is TRBV3-1 (or the pseudogene TRBV3-2) and J usage is TRBJ1-1; 8 bases align to TRBD1. The CDR3 sequence is CASQRRGQGVVFF. CDR3 DNA sequence: TGTGCCAGCCAGAGGAGAGGACAGGGAGTGGTTTTCTTT.